These T cell receptor beta chains were read from a single sample in a study of blood T cell repertoires in COVID-19. This table comes from immunoSEQ multiplex PCR, and its TCRdb copy is limited to in-frame clones, with some not included. The sample lists approximately 220,000 clones; around 82% were seen once. The sequencing sample was made of peripheral blood. These receptors all come from a woman between 65 and 79 years old with acute or convalescent COVID-19. Each CDR3 is given with its conserved first and last residue. D genes are given only for firm matches. The size entry is marked missing in some rows and otherwise reads once, few, many or a size class.

cdr3_aa	cdr3_nt	clone_size	v_call	j_call	d_call
CASSSDIYQPQHF	TGTGCCAGCAGCTCGGACATATATCAGCCCCAGCATTTT	NA	TRBV7-2	TRBJ1-5	NA
CASSLEPPNEQYF	TGTGCCAGCAGCTTAGAACCTCCTAACGAGCAGTACTTC	NA	TRBV7-2	TRBJ2-7	NA
CASSQVGLQETQYF	TGCGCCAGCAGCCAAGTCGGGTTGCAAGAGACCCAGTACTTC	NA	TRBV4-1	TRBJ2-5	NA
CASSPDRSSNQPQHF	TGTGCCAGCTCACCCGACAGGAGTAGCAATCAGCCCCAGCATTTT	few	TRBV18	TRBJ1-5	NA
CASSLGTDTQYF	TGTGCCAGCAGTCTCGGGACAGATACGCAGTATTTT	NA	TRBV2	TRBJ2-3	NA
CASSLAGQIEAFF	TGTGCCAGCAGCTTAGCAGGACAGATAGAAGCTTTCTTT	few	TRBV7-9	TRBJ1-1	NA
CASSLGGGPSNQPQHF	TGTGCCAGCAGCTTGGGAGGGGGCCCTAGCAATCAGCCCCAGCATTTT	NA	TRBV5-6	TRBJ1-5	TRBD1
CASSSTGGGYTF	TGTGCCAGCAGTTCGACAGGGGGTGGCTACACCTTC	NA	TRBV12-3/TRBV12-4	TRBJ1-2	TRBD1
CASSLGTSGGSYEQYF	TGTGCCAGCAGCTTGGGGACTAGCGGGGGCTCCTACGAGCAGTACTTC	NA	TRBV7-8	TRBJ2-7	TRBD2
CASSGTTGLIEKLFF	TGTGCCAGCAGCGGGACGACAGGGCTAATCGAAAAACTGTTTTTT	NA	TRBV5-5	TRBJ1-4	TRBD1
CASRITGGNTIYF	TGTGCCAGCAGAATAACAGGGGGAAACACCATATATTTT	NA	TRBV11-2	TRBJ1-3	NA
CASSLGGLNYGYTF	TGTGCCAGCAGCTTAGGCGGACTGAACTATGGCTACACCTTC	NA	TRBV7-2	TRBJ1-2	NA
CASSESGQGHYGYTF	TGTGCCAGCAGTGAATCAGGACAGGGGCACTATGGCTACACCTTC	NA	TRBV6-1	TRBJ1-2	TRBD1
CASTPSRGSTYGYTF	TGTGCCAGCACTCCAAGTAGGGGCAGTACTTATGGCTACACCTTC	NA	TRBV3-1/TRBV3-2	TRBJ1-2	NA
CASSKTGVSDNEQFF	TGTGCCAGCAGCAAGACAGGGGTTAGCGACAATGAGCAGTTCTTC	NA	TRBV7-7	TRBJ2-1	TRBD1
CASSYGTSGTGELFF	TGTGCCAGCAGTTACGGGACTAGCGGCACCGGGGAGCTGTTTTTT	NA	TRBV6-5	TRBJ2-2	TRBD2
CASSQDLAKNIQYF	TGTGCCAGCAGCCAAGACCTAGCCAAAAACATTCAGTACTTC	few	TRBV4-2	TRBJ2-4	NA
CASRFRRINTEAFF	TGCGCCAGCAGATTTAGGCGGATTAACACTGAAGCTTTCTTT	NA	TRBV4-3	TRBJ1-1	NA
CASSPPTGGKGYTF	TGTGCCAGCAGCCCCCCCACAGGGGGCAAGGGCTACACCTTC	NA	TRBV3-1/TRBV3-2	TRBJ1-2	TRBD1
CASSPGTVYGYTF	TGTGCCAGCAGTCCCGGGACAGTCTATGGCTACACCTTC	NA	TRBV25-1	TRBJ1-2	TRBD1
CASRRSGTGFSSSGNTIYF	TGCGCCAGCAGGCGTTCAGGGACAGGTTTTTCGAGCTCTGGAAACACCATATATTTT	few	TRBV5-1	TRBJ1-3	TRBD1
CASSRDRANEQYF	TGTGCCAGCAGTCGAGACAGGGCCAACGAGCAGTACTTC	NA	TRBV11-2	TRBJ2-7	TRBD1
CASSLMNTEAFF	TGTGCCAGCAGCCTAATGAACACTGAAGCTTTCTTT	many	TRBV7-9	TRBJ1-1	NA
CSSGTGGYGYTF	TGCAGCTCGGGGACAGGGGGATATGGCTACACCTTC	NA	TRBV29-1	TRBJ1-2	TRBD1
CASSGQDGYTF	TGTGCCAGCAGCGGACAGGACGGCTACACCTTC	NA	TRBV6-2/TRBV6-3	TRBJ1-2	TRBD1
CASSVEPTGVYGYTF	TGTGCCAGCAGCGTAGAACCGACAGGGGTGTATGGCTACACCTTC	NA	TRBV9	TRBJ1-2	TRBD1
CASSPRDRASTDTQYF	TGTGCCAGCAGCCCGAGGGACAGGGCTAGCACAGATACGCAGTATTTT	NA	TRBV5-4	TRBJ2-3	TRBD1
CAAQSEDGYTF	TGTGCCGCGCAATCGGAGGATGGCTACACCTTC	NA	TRBV24-1	TRBJ1-2	NA
CASSLSTSGNTQYF	TGTGCCAGCAGTTTATCGACTAGCGGGAATACGCAGTATTTT	NA	TRBV27	TRBJ2-3	TRBD2
CASRGTVSNQPQHF	TGCGCCAGCAGGGGGACTGTGAGCAATCAGCCCCAGCATTTT	NA	TRBV10-1	TRBJ1-5	NA
CASSERGQQNTEAFF	TGTGCCAGCAGTGAAAGGGGACAACAGAACACTGAAGCTTTCTTT	NA	TRBV6-1	TRBJ1-1	NA
CASSQRGLAGVGETQYF	TGTGCCAGCAGCCAGAGGGGACTAGCGGGGGTTGGGGAGACCCAGTACTTC	NA	TRBV4-2	TRBJ2-5	TRBD2
CASSLASGGGADTQYF	TGTGCCAGCAGCTTGGCCAGCGGGGGCGGGGCAGATACGCAGTATTTT	NA	TRBV5-4	TRBJ2-3	TRBD2
CASSGGGDQPQHF	TGTGCCAGCAGCGGAGGGGGGGACCAGCCCCAGCATTTT	NA	TRBV7-9	TRBJ1-5	NA
CASSLWTSGGQETQYF	TGTGCCAGCAGCTTGTGGACTAGCGGGGGCCAAGAGACCCAGTACTTC	NA	TRBV5-4	TRBJ2-5	TRBD2
CASSLALGQGVGSPLHF	TGTGCCAGCAGCTTAGCCCTCGGGCAGGGGGTAGGTTCACCCCTCCACTTT	NA	TRBV7-2	TRBJ1-6	TRBD1
CASSFRQGLAFF	TGTGCCAGCAGCTTCCGACAGGGACTGGCTTTCTTT	NA	TRBV7-9	TRBJ1-1	TRBD1
CASSLVTGWVSGANVLTF	TGTGCCAGCAGCTTGGTTACAGGGTGGGTCTCTGGGGCCAACGTCCTGACTTTC	NA	TRBV5-6	TRBJ2-6	NA
CASSPGGSYGYTF	TGTGCCAGCAGCCCGGGGGGCAGTTATGGCTACACCTTC	NA	TRBV5-4	TRBJ1-2	NA
CASIRHRDMNTEAFF	TGTGCCAGTATTCGTCATCGGGACATGAACACTGAAGCTTTCTTT	NA	TRBV19	TRBJ1-1	NA
CSVMRTGGAFF	TGCAGCGTTATGCGGACAGGGGGAGCTTTCTTT	NA	TRBV29-1	TRBJ1-1	TRBD1
CASSSRATGGYTGELFF	TGTGCCAGCAGCTCAAGGGCGACAGGGGGCTACACCGGGGAGCTGTTTTTT	NA	TRBV7-2	TRBJ2-2	TRBD1
CASSDVLYNEQFF	TGTGCCAGCAGTGACGTACTCTACAATGAGCAGTTCTTC	NA	TRBV6-1	TRBJ2-1	NA
CASSPFDSAYQPQHF	TGCGCCAGCAGTCCTTTTGACAGTGCTTATCAGCCCCAGCATTTT	NA	TRBV5-1	TRBJ1-5	NA
CASSFSGVQETQYF	TGTGCCAGCAGCTTTTCAGGGGTACAAGAGACCCAGTACTTC	NA	TRBV7-2	TRBJ2-5	NA
CASSLTTGELFF	TGTGCCAGCAGTCTAACCACCGGGGAGCTGTTTTTT	NA	TRBV2	TRBJ2-2	NA
CASTTDRASTEAFF	TGCGCCAGCACGACAGACAGGGCTTCCACTGAAGCTTTCTTT	NA	TRBV5-1	TRBJ1-1	TRBD1
CAISRSDRPELDYTF	TGTGCCATCAGCAGATCAGACAGGCCCGAGTTGGACTACACCTTC	once	TRBV10-3	TRBJ1-2	NA
CASSYSNTGQQPQHF	TGTGCCAGCAGTTACTCGAATACAGGGCAGCAGCCCCAGCATTTT	NA	TRBV6-6	TRBJ1-5	NA
CASRQQGVTGELFF	TGTGCCAGCAGGCAACAGGGGGTCACCGGGGAGCTGTTTTTT	NA	TRBV6-5	TRBJ2-2	TRBD1
CASSRDRKYGYTF	TGTGCCAGTAGTCGGGACAGAAAGTATGGCTACACCTTC	NA	TRBV19	TRBJ1-2	TRBD1
CASSLSAATGEYGYTF	TGTGCCAGCAGCTTATCGGCTGCGACAGGGGAGTATGGCTACACCTTC	once	TRBV7-2	TRBJ1-2	TRBD1
CASSYRGQYTDTQYF	TGTGCCAGCAGTTACCGAGGACAGTACACAGATACGCAGTATTTT	once	TRBV6-5	TRBJ2-3	NA
CASSELVGGDTEAFF	TGTGCCAGCAGTGAATTGGTAGGGGGCGACACTGAAGCTTTCTTT	NA	TRBV2	TRBJ1-1	TRBD1
CASTSGGETGSYYGYTF	TGTGCCAGCACCTCCGGCGGGGAGACAGGGTCGTACTATGGCTACACCTTC	few	TRBV28	TRBJ1-2	TRBD1
CASSKQGTGANVLTF	TGCGCCAGCAGCAAACAGGGTACAGGGGCCAACGTCCTGACTTTC	NA	TRBV5-1	TRBJ2-6	NA
CASSLGLAGGPGTDTQYF	TGTGCCAGCAGCCTCGGACTAGCGGGGGGGCCGGGGACAGATACGCAGTATTTT	once	TRBV3-1/TRBV3-2	TRBJ2-3	TRBD2